The 22 T cell receptor beta chains below were found in one sample sequenced in a study of identical twins. A single record per CDR3 protein comes from TCRdb applying MiXCR to the 5' RACE reads. The sample shows approximately 690,000 distinct CDR3 sequences, around 6.1% of them seen only once. Sequencing was done on a sample of naive T cells sorted from blood. The receptors were sampled from a man aged 18 to 29 in good health.

The rearrangement joins TRBV7-9 to TRBJ2-5; TRBD2 matches at 7 bases. V trimming: 5 bases; J trimming: 5 bases; junction bases outside the gene matches: 11. The CDR3 is 15 residues long. Germline assignment: CDR1 SEHNR and CDR2 FQNEAQ (reference sequence). CDR3 amino acids: CASSVPRGGVETQYF. The CDR3 nucleotides are TGTGCCAGCAGCGTACCCCGCGGGGGAGTGGAGACCCAGTACTTC.

This clonotype was recorded at least ten times. The rearrangement uses TRBV24-1 and TRBJ2-3; 8 nucleotides match TRBD2. There are 15 residues in the CDR3. CDR1 and CDR2 from the germline V gene are KGHDR and SFDVKD. J lost 0 bases, V lost 6 bases, and 4 bases had no gene match. CDR3 region: CATSPREGSTDTQYF. For the CDR3, the DNA is TGTGCCACCAGTCCCCGGGAGGGTAGCACAGATACGCAGTATTTT.

This rearrangement joins TRBV29-1 to TRBJ2-1, with D possibly TRBD1 on 5 matching bases. Germline-derived CDR1 and CDR2 are SQVTM and ANQGSEA. This CDR3 has 15 amino acids. Trimming shortened V by 1 base and J by 6 bases, and 16 bases separated the two germline ends. CDR3 residues: CSVEGGSLKTNEQFF. In DNA, the CDR3 is TGCAGCGTTGAAGGGGGCAGCCTAAAGACCAATGAGCAGTTCTTC.

The chain recombines TRBV6-2 or TRBV6-3 with TRBJ1-1; D is unresolved. The CDR3 runs 14 residues. From germline, CDR1 is MNHEY and CDR2 SVGEGT. V gave up 4 bases and J gave up 7 bases, with 16 bases separating them. The CDR3, as DNA: TGTGCCAGCAGTTCAGCGCGGGTGTACTTTGAAGCTTTCTTT. This gives the protein CASSSARVYFEAFF.

This clonotype was picked up many times. The chain is built from TRBV27 and TRBJ1-1; 8 nucleotides align to TRBD1. CDR3 length equals 15 residues. The ends lost 1 base at V and 7 bases at J; junction bases unmatched: 8. Germline V gives CDR1 MNHEY, CDR2 SMNVEV (reference sequence). CDR3 residues: CASSLLGQGAGEAFF. DNA for the CDR3: TGTGCCAGCAGTTTATTAGGGCAGGGGGCTGGTGAAGCTTTCTTT.

The rearrangement uses TRBV5-1 and TRBJ2-2; D unresolved. The CDR3 runs 15 residues. In germline, CDR1 is SGHRS, CDR2 YFSETQ. V was pared by 0 bases and J by 2 bases, with 8 bases between. CDR3 in DNA: TGCGCCAGCAGCTTGGAGACTCCTAACACCGGGGAGCTGTTTTTT. Translating it yields CASSLETPNTGELFF. Full variable domain (remainder filled in from reference TRBV5-1 and TRBJ2-2): KAGVTQTPRYLIKTRGQQVTLSCSPISGHRSVSWYQQTPGQGLQFLFEYFSETQRNKGNFPGRFSGRQFSNSRSEMNVSTLELGDSALYLCASSLETPNTGELFFGEGSRLTVL.

This chain links TRBV6-7 with TRBJ2-1; D may be TRBD2 (5 bases). TRBV6-7 is reported as an ORF; its role is uncertain. The germline V and J ends were trimmed by 5 bases and 8 bases, with 19 bases remaining between them. The CDR3 runs 15 residues. The CDR3 DNA is TGTGCCAGCAGTCCGAGCGAGAGGGCCGGGGATGAGCAGTTCTTC. As protein: CASSPSERAGDEQFF.

Ten or more counts support this clonotype. The chain has TRBV6-1 and TRBJ2-1; D may be TRBD1 or TRBD2 (5 bases each). Trimming left V 6 bases short and J 0 bases short, with 15 bases between. CDR3 length equals 16 residues. CDR1 and CDR2 (germline): MNHNS, SASEGT. The CDR3 is CASSPGTPSSYNEQFF. The CDR3 DNA reads as TGTGCCAGCAGCCCGGGGACCCCTAGCTCCTACAATGAGCAGTTCTTC.

Many counts were recorded for this clonotype. The chain has TRBV29-1 and TRBJ2-3; TRBD2 might be the D (6 bases). The CDR3 consists of 15 residues. CDR1 and CDR2 (germline): SQVTM, ANQGSEA. V was cut by 0 bases and J by 0 bases, with 10 bases left in between. CDR3 region: CSVEERSGSTDTQYF. DNA for the CDR3: TGCAGCGTTGAAGAGAGGAGCGGGAGCACAGATACGCAGTATTTT.

V gene TRBV7-3 combines with J gene TRBJ2-1; tentatively, D is TRBD2 (5 bases). CDR3 length: 13 residues. Germline V gene sequence: CDR1 SGHTA, CDR2 FQGTGA. V gave up 5 bases and J gave up 8 bases, with 13 bases separating them. The CDR3 DNA reads TGTGCCAGCAGCCCTCTGGGAGTTGATGAGCAGTTCTTC. It specifies CASSPLGVDEQFF. Drawing the rest from reference TRBV7-3 and TRBJ2-1, the complete variable domain is GAGVSQTPSNKVTEKGKYVELRCDPISGHTALYWYRQSLGQGPEFLIYFQGTGAADDSGLPNDRFFAVRPEGSVSTLKIQRTERGDSAVYLCASSPLGVDEQFFGPGTRLTVL.

This clonotype was recorded at least ten times. The rearrangement joins TRBV7-9 to TRBJ2-1, with 7 bases lining up with TRBD2. The CDR3 consists of 15 residues. J lost 2 bases, V lost 1 base, and 2 bases had no gene match. The germline CDR1 and CDR2 sequences are SEHNR and FQNEAQ (reference sequence). This CDR3 reads CASSLGAGTYNEQFF. The CDR3 DNA reads as TGTGCCAGCAGCTTAGGAGCGGGGACCTACAATGAGCAGTTCTTC. The full variable domain, its missing parts supplied by reference TRBV7-9 and TRBJ2-1, is DTGVSQNPRHKITKRGQNVTFRCDPISEHNRLYWYRQTLGQGPEFLTYFQNEAQLEKSRLLSDRFSAERPKGSFSTLEIQRTEQGDSAMYLCASSLGAGTYNEQFFGPGTRLTVL.

This clonotype was found many times. The J gene is TRBJ2-7, the V gene TRBV20-1, with TRBD1 matching over 7 bases. The CDR3 sequence is 12 residues long. V lost 5 bases to trimming and J lost 3 bases; unmatched junction nucleotides: 4. Germline V gene data show CDR1 as DFQATT and CDR2 as SNEGSKA (reference sequence). CDR3 sequence reads: CSAPDRIYEQYF. The CDR3 DNA follows: TGCAGTGCTCCGGACAGGATCTACGAGCAGTACTTC.

This clonotype occurred many times. V is TRBV12-3 or TRBV12-4 and J is TRBJ1-2; D is uncertain. CDR3 length: 11 amino acids. V was trimmed by 6 bases and J by 4 bases, leaving 6 bases between them. CDR3 in amino acids: CASSLIYGYTF. CDR3 bases: TGTGCCAGCAGCCTCATCTATGGCTACACCTTC.

This clonotype has a handful of counts. This rearrangement joins TRBV2 to TRBJ2-7; D is possibly TRBD2 (6 bases). Trimming cost V 7 bases and J 6 bases, with 10 bases left between them. The CDR3 is 11 amino acids. CDR1 is SNHLY, CDR2 FYNNEI, per germline. This CDR3 is CASMGGGEQYV. CDR3 sequence (DNA): TGTGCCAGCATGGGGGGAGGCGAGCAGTACGTC.

A few counts support this clonotype. The chain uses TRBV27 and TRBJ1-2; 10 positions agree with TRBD1. The CDR3 has 13 amino acids. Germline loops: CDR1 MNHEY, CDR2 SMNVEV (reference sequence). V trimming: 5 bases; J trimming: 6 bases; junction bases outside the gene matches: 3. The CDR3 DNA reads TGTGCCAGCAGTCGGACAGGGGGTAATGGCTACACCTTC. Its protein product is CASSRTGGNGYTF.

This clonotype was detected a few times. The chain employs TRBV5-1 and TRBJ2-1, with D perhaps TRBD1 or TRBD2 (5 bases each). The CDR3 runs 14 residues. Germline CDR1 reads SGHRS; CDR2 reads YFSETQ. V was shortened by 0 bases and J by 10 bases, with 14 bases between the two germline ends. As DNA, the CDR3 is TGCGCCAGCAGCTTGGGGGATACTAGGGGCGAGCAGTTCTTC. Translating it yields CASSLGDTRGEQFF.

In this sample, this clonotype turned up many times. This rearrangement joins TRBV20-1 to TRBJ2-7; D unresolved. The CDR3 spans 13 residues. CDR1 is DFQATT, CDR2 SNEGSKA, per germline (reference sequence). Trimming cost V 4 bases and J 1 base, with 11 bases left between them. The CDR3 reads CSANPPVSYEQYF. CDR3 DNA sequence: TGCAGTGCTAATCCGCCTGTTTCCTACGAGCAGTACTTC.

This rearrangement joins TRBV2 to TRBJ1-2; D not certain. Germline CDR1 is SNHLY and CDR2 is FYNNEI. This CDR3 contains 14 residues. Deletions cut 4 bases from V and 0 bases from J, with 9 bases between. This chain's CDR3 is CASSAASANYGYTF. CDR3 sequence (DNA): TGTGCCAGCAGTGCAGCCAGTGCTAACTATGGCTACACCTTC.

This chain joins TRBV20-1 and TRBJ2-5; D possibly corresponds to TRBD2 (6 bases). Germline loops: CDR1 DFQATT, CDR2 SNEGSKA (reference sequence). The CDR3 loop spans 11 amino acids. Trimming left V 7 bases short and J 5 bases short, with 11 bases between. The CDR3, as DNA: TGCAGTGGAAACCGGGGGGAGACCCAGTACTTC. Amino acids: CSGNRGETQYF.

This clonotype was seen many times. The chain combines TRBV11-2 with TRBJ2-7; 7 bases align to TRBD1. V lost 1 base and J lost 3; bases outside the gene matches: 3. From germline, CDR1 is SGHAT and CDR2 FQNNGV. The CDR3 length is 14 residues. CDR3: CASSLGDSGYEQYV. CDR3 bases: TGTGCCAGCAGCTTAGGGGACAGCGGCTACGAGCAGTACGTC.

This clonotype appeared many times. J is TRBJ2-3 and V is TRBV11-2; D is unclear. Germline CDR1 and CDR2: SGHAT and FQNNGV. The V and J ends lost 5 bases and 6 bases respectively, with 12 bases between them. The CDR3 totals 13 residues. The CDR3 is CASSTGPRDTQYF. DNA of the CDR3: TGTGCCAGCAGCACCGGCCCAAGGGATACGCAGTATTTT.

This clonotype was counted many times. The chain has TRBV10-3 and TRBJ2-5; TRBD1 is a possible D gene (5 bases). The germline CDR1 and CDR2 sequences are ENHRY and SYGVKD. The CDR3 covers 15 residues. V dropped 3 bases and J dropped 1 base, with 12 bases sitting between them. CDR3 sequence reads: CAISDSRTPQETQYF. CDR3 bases: TGTGCCATCAGTGACTCCCGGACACCCCAAGAGACCCAGTACTTC.